Listed here are 32 T cell receptor beta chains from one sample, sequenced in a study of T cells in Graves' hyperthyroidism and ophthalmopathy. RNA transcripts served as the template for amplifying TCR beta CDR3 regions. Primed by the HTBI set, a first-round RT-PCR was run on the TCR CDR3. TCRdb ran MiXCR on the multiplex PCR reads and lists one entry per CDR3 protein. The sample has roughly 300,000 distinct CDR3 sequences; about 20% are singletons. The sample consisted of blood. These receptor sequences come from a woman in her forties or fifties with Graves' hyperthyroidism.

This clonotype was recorded at least ten times. J is TRBJ2-7 and V is TRBV24-1; D remains ambiguous. Looked up from germline, CDR1 is KGHDR and CDR2 is SFDVKD. V gave up 0 bases and J gave up 5 bases, with 28 bases separating them. The CDR3 is 20 amino acids. CDR3 coding DNA: TGTGCCACCAGTGATTTGCAATCTAGGAACAGACTCATCCAGTTTAACGAGCAGTACGTC. Protein: CATSDLQSRNRLIQFNEQYV.

This clonotype was observed a few times. No conserved phenylalanine or tryptophan is present at the end of the CDR3, so a read error is the likely explanation. The V and J genes are TRBV11-2 and TRBJ1-6; D is undetermined. Deletions cut 0 bases from V and 7 bases from J, with 7 bases between. Germline V gene data show CDR1 as SGHAT and CDR2 as FQNNGV. This CDR3 spans 14 amino acids. The CDR3 protein is CASSLEGLNSPLHS. As DNA, the CDR3 is TGTGCCAGCAGCTTAGAGGGATTAAATTCACCCCTCCACTCT.

This clonotype was observed a few times. The V and J genes are TRBV6-2 or TRBV6-3 and TRBJ1-1; a possible D gene is TRBD1 (6 bases). This CDR3 has 15 amino acids. Trimming stripped 4 bases from V and 4 bases from J, with 16 bases between. The germline CDR1 and CDR2 sequences are MNHEY and SVGEGT. CDR3 sequence (DNA): TGTGCCAGCAGTTTCGGAGGGGGGCACGGCACTGAAGCTTTCTTT. This encodes CASSFGGGHGTEAFF.

The chain uses TRBV7-3 and TRBJ1-1, with TRBD1 matching over 9 bases. CDR1 SGHTA and CDR2 FQGTGA come from the germline V gene. The J segment lost 5 bases and the V segment lost 6 bases, leaving 7 bases of the junction unmatched. CDR3 length equals 14 residues. The CDR3 spells CASRSQGAGTEAFF. The CDR3 DNA reads TGTGCCAGCAGGTCACAGGGGGCAGGTACTGAAGCTTTCTTT.

The table lists this clonotype with a few counts. The J gene is TRBJ2-1, the V gene TRBV7-3; 7 bases align to TRBD2. V trimming: 2 bases; J trimming: 9 bases; junction bases outside the gene matches: 7. CDR1 and CDR2 (germline): SGHTA, FQGTGA. The CDR3 has 14 residues. The CDR3 DNA follows: TGTGCCAGCAGCTTAGCGGGGGATCTTGGTGAGCAGTTCTTC. Translated, it gives CASSLAGDLGEQFF.

V is TRBV28 and J is TRBJ1-4; 10 nucleotides line up with TRBD1. The V and J ends lost 5 bases and 3 bases, in that order; junction bases with no gene match: 6. This CDR3 spans 16 amino acids. Germline loops: CDR1 MDHEN, CDR2 SYDVKM. CDR3 in amino acids: CASSTHGQGANEKLFF. The CDR3 nucleotides are TGTGCCAGCAGTACTCACGGACAGGGGGCTAATGAAAAACTGTTTTTT.

This clonotype showed up just a few times. The chain joins TRBV18 to TRBJ1-3; a possible D gene is TRBD1 (5 bases). The CDR3 extends over 14 amino acids. Trimming stripped 4 bases from V and 2 bases from J, with 9 bases between. Germline loops: CDR1 KGHSH, CDR2 LQKENI. CDR3 protein: CASSLDTAGNTIYF. In DNA, the CDR3 is TGTGCCAGCTCACTGGACACAGCTGGAAACACCATATATTTT.

This clonotype was counted a few times. The V call is TRBV19, the J call TRBJ1-5; D unresolved. The CDR3 runs 16 residues. Trimming cost V 5 bases and J 0 bases, with 14 bases left between them. Germline-derived CDR1 and CDR2 are LNHDA and SQIVND (reference sequence). DNA of the CDR3: TGTGCCAGTAGTGAGGACGGGCGGCATAGCAATCAGCCCCAGCATTTT. This translates into CASSEDGRHSNQPQHF.

This clonotype was seen repeatedly, ten times or more. The chain recombines TRBV2 with TRBJ2-5, with 7 bases that match TRBD1. This CDR3 is 14 amino acids long. Trimming took 7 bases from V and 5 from J; bases not matched to a gene: 10. CDR1 is SNHLY, CDR2 FYNNEI, per germline. CDR3 sequence reads: CASKPPGGSETQYF. CDR3 sequence (DNA): TGTGCCAGCAAGCCCCCAGGGGGTTCGGAGACCCAGTACTTC.

This clonotype showed up many times. The chain uses TRBV30 and TRBJ2-7, with 8 bases identical to TRBD2. Germline CDR1 reads GTSNPN; CDR2 reads SVGIG (reference sequence). J was trimmed by 0 bases and V by 6 bases; bases with no gene match: 7. The length of the CDR3 is 14 residues. CDR3 sequence reads: CACRLAQSSYEQYV. In DNA, the CDR3 is TGTGCCTGCCGACTAGCGCAAAGCTCCTACGAGCAGTACGTC.

This clonotype has more than one count but fewer than ten. The chain employs TRBV4-1 and TRBJ2-3; the match to TRBD2 covers 8 bases. The length of the CDR3 is 16 residues. Unmatched junction bases numbered 9, after V lost 0 bases and J lost 7 bases. From germline, CDR1 is MGHRA and CDR2 YSYEKL. The CDR3 protein is CASSQDLTGGRYTQYF. The CDR3 DNA follows: TGCGCCAGCAGCCAAGATTTAACGGGGGGGCGGTATACGCAGTATTTT.

This clonotype came up a few times. CDR3 nucleotides: TGTGCCAGCAGATACTCCGGGACGGCGAACACTGAAGCTTTCTTT. Protein: CASRYSGTANTEAFF. This chain connects TRBV12-3 or TRBV12-4 to TRBJ1-1; possibly TRBD1 for D (5 bases). Trimming took 6 bases from V and 1 from J, leaving 15 bases between them. This CDR3 region has 15 residues.

This clonotype showed up many times. The chain links TRBV2 to TRBJ2-3, with D uncertain. This CDR3 contains 13 residues. V lost 7 bases and J lost 0, with 8 bases in between. CDR1 is SNHLY and CDR2 is FYNNEI in the germline V gene. Written as DNA, the CDR3 is TGTGCCAGCAAGGACGGGAGCACAGATACGCAGTATTTT. This encodes CASKDGSTDTQYF.

This clonotype was seen repeatedly, ten times or more. The chain joins TRBV11-2 to TRBJ2-3; tentatively, D is TRBD2 (5 bases). V was cut by 0 bases and J by 6 bases, with 13 bases left in between. Germline assignment: CDR1 SGHAT and CDR2 FQNNGV. This CDR3 is 15 amino acids long. The CDR3 reads CASSLERALMDTQYF. CDR3 DNA: TGTGCCAGCAGCTTAGAGCGGGCCCTTATGGATACGCAGTATTTT.

This clonotype has ten or more counts. V and J are TRBV9 and TRBJ1-1, with no clear D. The CDR3 has 13 residues. Germline values: CDR1 SGDLS, CDR2 YYNGEE. The V end was cut by 0 bases, the J end by 3 bases, with 6 bases between. CDR3 nucleotides: TGTGCCAGCAGCGTAGCTCGAGACACTGAAGCTTTCTTT. It yields the protein CASSVARDTEAFF.

This clonotype was found many times. This chain connects TRBV2 to TRBJ2-1, with D perhaps assigned TRBD1 or TRBD2 (5 bases each). Germline values: CDR1 SNHLY, CDR2 FYNNEI. With 5 bases removed from V and 3 bases from J, the gap between germline ends came to 11 bases. The CDR3 sequence is 14 residues long. The CDR3 DNA sequence: TGTGCCAGCAGTTCCGGGACGGACTACAATGAGCAGTTCTTC. Translated, it gives CASSSGTDYNEQFF. The entire variable domain, with the rest obtained from reference TRBV2 and TRBJ2-1, is as follows: EPEVTQTPSHQVTQMGQEVILRCVPISNHLYFYWYRQILGQKVEFLVSFYNNEISEKSEIFDDQFSVERPDGSNFTLKIRSTKLEDSAMYFCASSSGTDYNEQFFGPGTRLTVL.

This clonotype has just a few counts. This chain uses TRBV9 with TRBJ1-5; 7 positions match TRBD1. V shed 3 bases and J 7 bases; nucleotides not matched to a gene: 7. The length of the CDR3 is 14 residues. Germline CDR1 reads SGDLS; CDR2 reads YYNGEE. DNA of the CDR3: TGTGCCAGCAGCGCCGACAGGGAGTTACAGCCCCAGCATTTT. Translation gives CASSADRELQPQHF. Complete variable domain (other parts from reference TRBV9 and TRBJ1-5): DSGVTQTPKHLITATGQRVTLRCSPRSGDLSVYWYQQSLDQGLQFLIQYYNGEERAKGNILERFSAQQFPDLHSELNLSSLELGDSALYFCASSADRELQPQHFGDGTRLSIL.

The chain combines TRBV7-9 with TRBJ2-3; the D gene is possibly TRBD2 (6 bases). The CDR3 is 16 residues long. Germline V gene lookup returns CDR1 SEHNR and CDR2 FQNEAQ (reference sequence). Trimming pared 5 bases from V and 0 bases from J, leaving 15 bases between. The CDR3: CASSRGWRGSTDTQYF. CDR3 coding DNA: TGTGCCAGCAGCCGGGGGTGGCGGGGCAGCACAGATACGCAGTATTTT.

This chain connects TRBV7-9 to TRBJ1-3; D ambiguous. Trimming took 3 bases from V and 4 from J, leaving 10 bases between them. The CDR3 has 14 residues. Per the germline V gene, CDR1 is SEHNR and CDR2 is FQNEAQ (reference sequence). CDR3 sequence: CASSLYSVGNTIYF. The CDR3 nucleotides read TGTGCCAGCAGCTTGTACAGCGTCGGAAACACCATATATTTT.

This clonotype was detected ten times or more. V is TRBV6-1 and J is TRBJ1-5, with 8 bases identical to TRBD1. The germline gives CDR1 MNHNS, CDR2 SASEGT. The CDR3 runs to 16 residues. J gave up 1 base and V 4 bases, and 6 bases lay outside the gene matches. The CDR3 DNA sequence: TGTGCCAGCAGTGGAGGACAGGGAAGGAGCAATCAGCCCCAGCATTTT. Its translation: CASSGGQGRSNQPQHF.

The table lists this clonotype with many counts. The chain has TRBV28 and TRBJ2-7; the D is unclear. Between the trimmed V and J ends, which lost 7 bases and 4 bases, there was a span of 20 bases. This CDR3 region has 15 residues. CDR1 is MDHEN and CDR2 is SYDVKM in the germline V gene. CDR3 protein: CASTDSPSRRYEQYF. The CDR3 DNA sequence: TGTGCCAGCACCGATTCCCCCTCTCGGCGATACGAGCAGTACTTC.

V usage is TRBV24-1 and J usage is TRBJ2-1; D is tentatively TRBD1 or TRBD2 (5 bases each). The germline CDR1 and CDR2 sequences are KGHDR and SFDVKD. Trimming stripped 9 bases from V and 4 bases from J, with 9 bases between. The CDR3 covers 12 residues. CDR3 nucleotide sequence: TGTGCCACCCGGGACCCATACAATGAGCAGTTCTTC. It translates to CATRDPYNEQFF.

This clonotype was counted between two and nine times. The chain links TRBV3-1 to TRBJ2-7; tentative D call: TRBD2 (5 bases). The CDR3 loop spans 15 amino acids. The ends were cut back, 0 bases at V and 1 base at J, with 10 bases in the middle. CDR1 is LGHDT, CDR2 YNNKEL, per germline (reference sequence). The CDR3 protein is CASSQDLQRSYEQYF. DNA of the CDR3: TGTGCCAGCAGCCAAGATCTACAGCGGTCCTACGAGCAGTACTTC.

This clonotype was counted only a few times. The chain links TRBV24-1 to TRBJ1-2; a weak D match, TRBD1 (5 bases). The V gene's germline CDR1 is KGHDR and CDR2 SFDVKD. The CDR3 extends over 12 amino acids. Trimming left V 7 bases short and J 5 bases short, with 10 bases between. The CDR3 region has the DNA TGTGCCACCAGCGGGACTGGATATGGCTACACCTTC. Encoded protein: CATSGTGYGYTF.

This clonotype came up many times. V and J are TRBV7-9 and TRBJ2-7; 14 bases match TRBD2. V lost 5 bases to trimming and J lost 5 bases; unmatched junction nucleotides: 17. Germline loops: CDR1 SEHNR, CDR2 FQNEAQ (reference sequence). CDR3 length equals 19 residues. CDR3 coding DNA: TGTGCCAGCAGCGCAGGGACTAGCGGGAGTCGGGTATTTAACAACGAGCAGTACTTC. Translation gives CASSAGTSGSRVFNNEQYF. Full variable domain (rest looked up from reference TRBV7-9 and TRBJ2-7): DTGVSQNPRHKITKRGQNVTFRCDPISEHNRLYWYRQTLGQGPEFLTYFQNEAQLEKSRLLSDRFSAERPKGSFSTLEIQRTEQGDSAMYLCASSAGTSGSRVFNNEQYFGPGTRLTVT.

The J gene is TRBJ1-5, the V gene TRBV28; 7 positions agree with TRBD1. Per germline, CDR1 MDHEN and CDR2 SYDVKM. After removal of 3 bases from V and 7 bases from J, the junction contained 15 bases not matched to a gene. The CDR3 runs to 17 residues. The CDR3 DNA reads as TGTGCCAGCAGTTTGCCGATCCGCGACAGGGTAGACCAGCCCCAGCATTTT. Translation: CASSLPIRDRVDQPQHF.

The sample holds many counts of this clonotype. This chain links TRBV30 with TRBJ1-2; no clear D gene. The V end was cut by 0 bases, the J end by 4 bases, with 12 bases between. Germline values: CDR1 GTSNPN, CDR2 SVGIG (reference sequence). This CDR3 comprises 14 residues. CDR3 amino acids: CAWSVRASLYGYTF. CDR3 nucleotides: TGTGCCTGGAGTGTACGGGCTTCACTCTATGGCTACACCTTC.

This clonotype has ten or more counts. This sequence joins TRBV28 and TRBJ2-1; 10 positions agree with TRBD2. The CDR3 extends over 16 amino acids. Germline CDR1 is MDHEN and CDR2 is SYDVKM. The V gene end was trimmed by 4 bases and the J gene end by 4 bases; junction bases not matched to a gene: 7. The CDR3 nucleotides read TGTGCCAGCAGTTCCCTACTAGCGGGGTCGTACAATGAGCAGTTCTTC. This sequence encodes CASSSLLAGSYNEQFF.

This chain links TRBV7-2 with TRBJ2-3; 8 nucleotides match TRBD2. The junction had 2 bases not matched to a gene; V was cut back by 1 base and J by 2 bases. This CDR3 is 15 amino acids long. Germline assignment: CDR1 SGHTA and CDR2 FQGNSA. The CDR3 is CASSLVLAVTDTQYF. The CDR3 DNA reads TGTGCCAGCAGCTTAGTACTAGCGGTCACAGATACGCAGTATTTT.

The genes are TRBV19 and TRBJ1-1; no clear D gene. Germline lookup yields CDR1 LNHDA and CDR2 SQIVND (reference sequence). The CDR3 extends over 13 amino acids. V dropped 3 bases and J dropped 5 bases, with 10 bases sitting between them. The CDR3 sequence: CASSIGERTEAFF. CDR3 in DNA: TGTGCCAGTAGTATCGGTGAGAGAACTGAAGCTTTCTTT.

This clonotype was observed at least ten times. In DNA form, the CDR3 reads TGTGCCAGCAGTGAGCCCGGGACTAGCGGGAGGGCCTCGGGAAATGAGCAGTTCTTC. Its protein product is CASSEPGTSGRASGNEQFF. The V gene is TRBV6-1, the J gene TRBJ2-1; 16 bases are a match to TRBD2. Per germline, CDR1 MNHNS and CDR2 SASEGT. This CDR3 contains 19 residues. The junction had 12 bases not matched to a gene; V was cut back by 3 bases and J by 7 bases.

The J gene is TRBJ1-2, the V gene TRBV4-1; D remains unclear. Deletions cut 1 base from V and 4 bases from J, with 16 bases between. The CDR3 has 16 residues. Germline V lookup: CDR1 MGHRA, CDR2 YSYEKL. DNA of the CDR3: TGCGCCAGCAGCCAAGTTTCCAGAGATCTTGGCTATGGCTACACCTTC. Translating it yields CASSQVSRDLGYGYTF.